A selection of T cell receptor beta chains follows, all from one sample in a study of T cells in Graves' hyperthyroidism and ophthalmopathy. TCRdb processed the multiplex PCR reads anew with MiXCR; each CDR3 protein has one entry. The sample yields 400,000 or so distinct CDR3 sequences, about 15% seen once. The material sequenced was blood. Source of these receptors: a woman in her thirties with Graves' ophthalmopathy. CDR3s include the opening cysteine and the closing phenylalanine or tryptophan. A D gene is named only where the DNA matches it firmly. Clone size appears in some rows only: once, few, many, or a class for an expanded clone.

.,TRBJ2-7,many,TRBV12-3/TRBV12-4,TGTGCCAGCAGTTTTGGACCAAGCTCCTACGAGCAGTACTTC,CASSFGPSSYEQYF
.,TRBJ1-2,.,TRBV24-1,TGTGCCACCAGTGATGCGGCCGACGACTATGGCTACACCTTC,CATSDAADDYGYTF
.,TRBJ1-1,.,TRBV2,TGTGCCAGCTTTGCAGGAGTAACAGCTTTCTTT,CASFAGVTAFF
TRBD2,TRBJ2-5,many,TRBV24-1,TGTGCCACCAGTGATTTTTTAGCGGGGGAACAAGAGACCCAGTACTTC,CATSDFLAGEQETQYF
.,TRBJ2-2,many,TRBV18,TGTGCCAGCTCACCACGGGGGACATCGCAAATCGCGAACACCGGGGAGCTGTTTTTT,CASSPRGTSQIANTGELFF
.,TRBJ2-7,many,TRBV12-3/TRBV12-4,TGTGCCAGCAGACCCAATACCCCTTACTACGAGCAGTACTTC,CASRPNTPYYEQYF
.,TRBJ2-7,many,TRBV7-3,TGTGCCAGCAGCTTAAATTCTGAGTACGAGCAGTACTTC,CASSLNSEYEQYF
TRBD1,TRBJ1-6,many,TRBV12-3/TRBV12-4,TGTGCCAGCAGTTTATCGGGACAGGGGATGGTTATCAATTCACCCCTCCACTTT,CASSLSGQGMVINSPLHF
TRBD2,TRBJ2-2,few,TRBV24-1,TGTGCCACCAGTTTTGCGGGGGGGCCGAACACCGGGGAGCTGTTTTTT,CATSFAGGPNTGELFF
TRBD1,TRBJ2-1,many,TRBV6-1,TGTGCCAGCAGTGTGGACAGGGTTGATGAGCAGTTCTTC,CASSVDRVDEQFF
.,TRBJ2-1,many,TRBV12-3/TRBV12-4,TGTGCCAGCAGTTTCGACGGGACGAACTACAATGAGCAGTTCTTC,CASSFDGTNYNEQFF
.,TRBJ2-5,many,TRBV7-2,TGTGCCAGCAGGTTAACTAGGGAAGAGACCCAGTACTTC,CASRLTREETQYF
.,TRBJ2-1,many,TRBV2,TGTGCCAGCAGTCTCTACAATGAGCAGTTCTTC,CASSLYNEQFF
TRBD2,TRBJ2-1,many,TRBV12-3/TRBV12-4,TGTGCCAGCAGTTCTGGACTAGCAGACCGGTCTGGCAATGAGCAGTTCTTC,CASSSGLADRSGNEQFF
.,TRBJ2-1,many,TRBV6-1,TGTGCCAGCAGTGAAAGGAGGGGGCAGGGTACTAGGAGGGAGTTCTTC,CASSERRGQGTRREFF
TRBD1,TRBJ2-2,many,TRBV7-8,TGTGCCAGCAGCTTAAGGACAGGGGGTATATCCAACACCGGGGAGCTGTTTTTT,CASSLRTGGISNTGELFF
.,TRBJ2-3,many,TRBV11-3,TGTGCCAGCAGATCTCAGGGGCAGGATACGCAGTATTTT,CASRSQGQDTQYF
.,TRBJ1-1,many,TRBV30,TGTGCCTGGAGCGCCAACCAGGGTTTTAGTACTGAAGCTTTCTTT,CAWSANQGFSTEAFF
.,TRBJ1-1,many,TRBV6-5,TGTGCCAGCAGTTACTCGAGGATTGGAGGGACCCCTGCAGAAGCTTTCTTT,CASSYSRIGGTPAEAFF
.,TRBJ2-2,many,TRBV11-2,TGTGCCAGCAGCTTAGCCGGGGACGGGGAGCTGTTTTTT,CASSLAGDGELFF
.,TRBJ2-5,many,TRBV20-1,TGCAGTGCGCCCCCTAGCGTACAAGAGACCCAGTACTTC,CSAPPSVQETQYF
TRBD1,TRBJ1-6,few,TRBV5-5,TGTGCCAGCAGAACGGCGGGACAGGGTTCGGATTCACCCCTCCACTTT,CASRTAGQGSDSPLHF
.,TRBJ2-7,many,TRBV20-1,TGCAGTGCTAGAGATAGGGGACTTGCCACCTACGAGCAGTACTTC,CSARDRGLATYEQYF
.,TRBJ1-5,many,TRBV6-1,TGTGCCAGCAGTGCATCGGGGGAGTTTCAGCCCCAGCATTTT,CASSASGEFQPQHF
.,TRBJ1-1,once,TRBV20-1,TGCAGTGCTAGGTCCCTCGGGGAAGCTTTCTTT,CSARSLGEAFF
.,TRBJ1-3,many,TRBV12-3/TRBV12-4,TGTGCCAGCAGTTTAGCGCACCGAGGAAACACCATATATTTT,CASSLAHRGNTIYF
.,TRBJ1-2,many,TRBV28,TGTGCCAGCACTGACGGCTATGGCTACACCTTC,CASTDGYGYTF
.,TRBJ1-1,few,TRBV6-1,TGTGCCAGCGGGTGGGAGAACACTGAAGCTTTCTTT,CASGWENTEAFF
.,TRBJ2-6,many,TRBV12-3/TRBV12-4,TGTGCCAGCAGTCCCCGGGCCTTCTCTGGGGCCAACGTCCTGACTTTC,CASSPRAFSGANVLTF
.,TRBJ2-5,.,TRBV9,TGTGCCAGCAGCGCTGCAGGGAGACTGGAGACCCAGTACTTC,CASSAAGRLETQYF
TRBD1,TRBJ1-6,.,TRBV11-2,TGTGCCAGCAGCGTTCAGGGGGCTTTTAGTCCCCTCCACTTT,CASSVQGAFSPLHF
TRBD1,TRBJ1-4,many,TRBV2,TGTGCCAGCAGTACGACAGGGGATGGTGAAAAACTGTTTTTT,CASSTTGDGEKLFF
.,TRBJ1-6,few,TRBV20-1,TGCAGTGCTAGAGACCCCCGTGACCACTCCTATAATTCACCCCTCCACTTT,CSARDPRDHSYNSPLHF
.,TRBJ1-2,few,TRBV13,TGTGCCAGCAGCTTAGGCCTTTTACAGGGAGGTGGCTACACCTTC,CASSLGLLQGGGYTF
.,TRBJ1-6,.,TRBV5-1,TGCGCCAGCAGCCGCGAACCTAGGAGGGGGGCAAATAATTCACCCCTCCACTTT,CASSREPRRGANNSPLHF
.,TRBJ1-1,few,TRBV6-4,TGTGCCACCAAAATACATCAGGGGAACACTGAAGCTTTCTTT,CATKIHQGNTEAFF
.,TRBJ1-1,many,TRBV14,TGTGCCAGCAGCCAAGTATGGACTGAAGCTTTCTTT,CASSQVWTEAFF
TRBD2,TRBJ2-7,.,TRBV7-9,TGTGCCAGCAGCTTTACTACCGAGCGGGGGGGAGAGCAGTACTTC,CASSFTTERGGEQYF
TRBD1,TRBJ1-2,many,TRBV5-6,TGTGCCAGCAGCTTAGGACAGGGATTCGGTGGCTACACCTTC,CASSLGQGFGGYTF
.,TRBJ2-7,many,TRBV7-9,TGTGCCAGCAGCGGAAAGGTGACGGGGGCGATCTCCACCGAGCAGTACTTC,CASSGKVTGAISTEQYF
.,TRBJ2-7,many,TRBV20-1,TGCAGTGCTAGAGATCGCGGCAGGGGCCTCGAGCAGTACTTC,CSARDRGRGLEQYF
TRBD2,TRBJ2-5,many,TRBV7-2,TGTGCCAGCAGCTTAGTCCCTAGCGGAGGCCAAGAGACCCAGTACTTC,CASSLVPSGGQETQYF
TRBD1,TRBJ1-1,many,TRBV5-6,TGTGCCAGCAGCCCCACACAGGGGGCGCCCGGCACTGAAGCTTTCTTT,CASSPTQGAPGTEAFF
.,TRBJ2-1,many,TRBV20-1,TGCAGTGCCCCTGGAAAGTACAATGAGCAGTTCTTC,CSAPGKYNEQFF
TRBD1,TRBJ1-1,.,TRBV3-1,TGTGCCAGCAGCCACGGACAGGGAGAAGCTTTCTTT,CASSHGQGEAFF
TRBD1,TRBJ2-3,few,TRBV5-6,TGTGCCAGCAGCTTGGTATTCGGACAGGGGACGCAGTATTTT,CASSLVFGQGTQYF
TRBD2,TRBJ2-5,.,TRBV14,TGTGCCAGCAGCCTGACTAGCGGGGGTGTCTGGGTGACCCAGTACTTC,CASSLTSGGVWVTQYF
.,TRBJ1-2,.,TRBV10-3,TGTGCCATCAGTGAGTCGGCCGGTAGGGATGGCTACACCTTC,CAISESAGRDGYTF
.,TRBJ1-6,many,TRBV13,TGTGCCAGCAGCTACGTGGGGTCACCCCTCCACTTT,CASSYVGSPLHF
.,TRBJ2-7,many,TRBV7-2,TGTGCCAGCTCACGTACTGGCTACGAGCAGTACTTC,CASSRTGYEQYF